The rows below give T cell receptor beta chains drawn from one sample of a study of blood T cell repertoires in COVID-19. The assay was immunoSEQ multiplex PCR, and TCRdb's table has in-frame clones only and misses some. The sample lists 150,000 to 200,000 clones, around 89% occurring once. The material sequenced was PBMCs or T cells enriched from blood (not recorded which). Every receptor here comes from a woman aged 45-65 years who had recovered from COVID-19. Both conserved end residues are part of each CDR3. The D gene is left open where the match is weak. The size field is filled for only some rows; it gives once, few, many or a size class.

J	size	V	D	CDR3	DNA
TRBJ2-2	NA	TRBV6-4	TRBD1	CASSDQGQAGELFF	TGTGCCAGCAGTGATCAGGGACAGGCCGGGGAGCTGTTTTTT
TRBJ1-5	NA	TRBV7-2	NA	CASSLARGNSGGNQPQHF	TGTGCCAGCAGCTTAGCGCGGGGAAATAGCGGGGGTAATCAGCCCCAGCATTTT
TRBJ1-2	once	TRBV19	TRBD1	CASSITGQGASYGYTF	TGTGCCAGTAGTATTACGGGACAGGGGGCAAGTTATGGCTACACCTTC
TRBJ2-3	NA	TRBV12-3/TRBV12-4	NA	CASEGTSTDTQYF	TGTGCCAGCGAAGGGACTAGCACAGATACGCAGTATTTT
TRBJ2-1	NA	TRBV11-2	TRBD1	CASSLGRQGDEQFF	TGTGCCAGCAGCTTAGGTCGGCAGGGGGATGAGCAGTTCTTC
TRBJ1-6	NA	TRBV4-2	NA	CASSQDWRGRRYNSPLHF	TGTGCCAGCAGCCAAGATTGGAGGGGACGGAGGTATAATTCACCCCTCCACTTT
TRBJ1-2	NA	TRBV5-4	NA	CASYRVDENNYGYTF	TGTGCCTCCTACAGAGTCGACGAGAATAACTATGGCTACACCTTC
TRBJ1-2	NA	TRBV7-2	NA	CASSPGGVGGYTF	TGTGCCAGCAGCCCAGGCGGGGTGGGCGGCTACACCTTC
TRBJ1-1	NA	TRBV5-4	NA	CASSFRGTGEAFF	TGTGCCAGCAGCTTTAGGGGAACTGGTGAAGCTTTCTTT
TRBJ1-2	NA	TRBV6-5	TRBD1	CASSYSWTGDSYGYTF	TGTGCCAGCAGTTACTCCTGGACAGGGGACAGCTATGGCTACACCTTC
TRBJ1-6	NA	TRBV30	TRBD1	CAWSINPGQGALGNSPLHF	TGTGCCTGGAGTATCAACCCGGGACAGGGGGCGCTGGGGAATTCACCCCTCCACTTT
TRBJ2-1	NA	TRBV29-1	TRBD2	CSVESGRDEQFF	TGCAGCGTTGAGTCAGGGAGGGATGAGCAGTTCTTC
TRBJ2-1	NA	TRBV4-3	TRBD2	CASSTLAGGEQFF	TGCGCCAGCAGCACACTAGCGGGGGGTGAGCAGTTCTTC
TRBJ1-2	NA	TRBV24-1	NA	CATSAGNYGYTF	TGTGCCACCAGTGCCGGGAACTATGGCTACACCTTC
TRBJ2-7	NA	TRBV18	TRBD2	CASSPGLAGGEQYF	TGTGCCAGCTCACCAGGACTAGCGGGGGGCGAGCAGTACTTC
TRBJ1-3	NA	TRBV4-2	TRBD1	CASSREEQGSGNTIYF	TGTGCCAGCAGCCGAGAGGAACAGGGGTCTGGAAACACCATATATTTT
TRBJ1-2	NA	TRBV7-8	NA	CASSPAGAGGYTF	TGTGCCAGCAGCCCCGCGGGGGCGGGGGGCTACACCTTC
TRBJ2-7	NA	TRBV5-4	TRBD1	CASSLPDRSSYEQYF	TGTGCCAGCAGCTTGCCGGACAGGTCTTCCTACGAGCAGTACTTC
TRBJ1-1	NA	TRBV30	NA	CAWGRTTEAFF	TGTGCCTGGGGGCGCACCACTGAAGCTTTCTTT
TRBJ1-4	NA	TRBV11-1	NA	CASSFRRGEKLFF	TGTGCCAGCAGCTTCCGCAGAGGCGAAAAACTGTTTTTT
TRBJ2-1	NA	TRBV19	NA	CASREDRSSYNEQFF	TGTGCCAGTAGGGAAGACAGAAGCTCCTACAATGAGCAGTTCTTC
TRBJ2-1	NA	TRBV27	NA	CASSLGTVSYNEQFF	TGTGCCAGCAGTTTAGGCACAGTCTCCTACAATGAGCAGTTCTTC
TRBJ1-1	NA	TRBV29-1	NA	CSVRGATTEAFF	TGCAGCGTTCGGGGGGCGACCACTGAAGCTTTCTTT
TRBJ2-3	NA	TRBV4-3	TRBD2	CASSQEGPSGGRSLTDTQYF	TGCGCCAGCAGCCAAGAAGGACCTAGCGGGGGCCGCTCCCTTACAGATACGCAGTATTTT
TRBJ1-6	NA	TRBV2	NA	CASSEFLLNSPLHF	TGTGCCAGCAGTGAGTTCCTTCTTAATTCACCCCTCCACTTT
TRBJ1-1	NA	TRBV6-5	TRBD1	CASRPRQGPNTEAFF	TGTGCCAGCAGACCCCGACAGGGACCGAACACTGAAGCTTTCTTT
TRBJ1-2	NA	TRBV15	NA	CATSRVDDRRNYGYTF	TGTGCCACCAGCAGAGTTGACGACAGGAGAAATTATGGCTACACCTTC
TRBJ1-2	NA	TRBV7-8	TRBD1	CASSGGTGGIGYTF	TGTGCCAGCAGCGGGGGTACAGGGGGCATTGGCTACACCTTC
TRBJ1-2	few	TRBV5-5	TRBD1	CASRLGTGNYGYTF	TGTGCCAGCAGACTTGGGACAGGGAACTATGGCTACACCTTC
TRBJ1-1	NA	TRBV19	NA	CASNTGLTEAFF	TGTGCCAGTAATACAGGGCTCACTGAAGCTTTCTTT
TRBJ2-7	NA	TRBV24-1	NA	CATSVGQSYEQYF	TGTGCCACCAGTGTTGGGCAGTCCTACGAGCAGTACTTC